The rows below give T cell receptor beta chains drawn from one sample of a study of shared clonotypes between healthy human individuals. Some clones are missing from TCRdb's copy, which holds only in-frame ones; the method was immunoSEQ multiplex PCR. The table has around 1,100,000 clones, roughly 77% seen once. Sequenced material: memory CD4+ T cells from PBMCs. The origin of the receptors is a man younger than 35 in good health. Some clones in this sample may be carry-over from other donors' samples. CDR3s include the opening cysteine and the closing phenylalanine or tryptophan. The order of the fields is J gene, V gene, clone size, CDR3 protein. The size entry is marked missing in some rows and otherwise reads once, few, many or a size class.

>TRBJ1-2|TRBV2|once
CASRTKNYGYTF
>TRBJ1-4|TRBV28|NA
CASGFYATNEKLFF
>TRBJ2-5|TRBV25-1|NA
CASSEWAGDQETQYF
>TRBJ2-5|TRBV5-5|NA
CASRERRGAGETQYF
>TRBJ2-1|TRBV28|NA
CASRRSDEQFF
>TRBJ1-3|TRBV29-1|few
CSVRDGQVSGNTIYF
>TRBJ1-1|TRBV28|NA
CASRRALSVAFF
>TRBJ1-2|TRBV5-1|few
CASSSSGAGYTF
>TRBJ1-2|TRBV29-1|NA
CSVGGYTF
>TRBJ1-5|TRBV6-1|NA
CASSDGPPRPQHF
>TRBJ2-2|TRBV5-5|NA
CASGLRVGRNTGELFF
>TRBJ1-2|TRBV7-2|NA
CASSLGRQGRGYGYTF
>TRBJ2-3|TRBV27|NA
CASSLELAGGSGGTQYF
>TRBJ2-2|TRBV28|NA
CASSLGNTGELFF
>TRBJ1-1|TRBV18|NA
CASSPLGQGARNTEAFF
>TRBJ2-2|TRBV28|NA
CASRVSAGPTGELFF
>TRBJ1-2|TRBV27|NA
CASSSTGQGVGYTF